This entry lists 32 T cell receptor beta chains sequenced from one sample in a study of TIL therapy for anti-PD-1-resistant metastatic lung cancer. Time point denoted: pre-treatment sample, taken before nivolumab and TIL therapy. The immunoSEQ assay was v3. The table came from immunoSEQ multiplex PCR; TCRdb's copy has only in-frame clones and leaves some out. The table has 20,000 to 25,000 clones, about 70% seen once. The sequenced sample was blood, obtained at baseline. The origin of the receptors is a person between 25 and 80 years old with non-small cell lung cancer.

The chain links TRBV7-9 to TRBJ1-1; D remains ambiguous. Germline CDR1 SEHNR, CDR2 FQNEAQ (reference sequence). The CDR3 loop spans 14 amino acids. V lost 7 bases, J lost 4 bases, and 16 bases lay in between. CDR3 region: CASTPDGFGTEAFF. In nucleotides, the CDR3 is TGTGCCAGCACCCCGGATGGATTCGGCACTGAAGCTTTCTTT.

CDR3 residues: CASSPWANTQYF. In DNA, the CDR3 is TGTGCCAGCAGTCCATGGGCTAACACCCAGTACTTC. The genes are TRBV2 and TRBJ2-5; D gene uncertain. Germline CDR1 SNHLY, CDR2 FYNNEI. The ends were cut back, 5 bases at V and 8 bases at J, with 12 bases in the middle. The CDR3 contains 12 residues.

The chain combines TRBV6-5 with TRBJ1-2; 8 bases match TRBD1. Germline assignment: CDR1 MNHEY and CDR2 SVGAGI. V shed 5 bases and J 5 bases; nucleotides not matched to a gene: 1. The CDR3 extends over 12 amino acids. CDR3 DNA: TGTGCCAGCAGTCGACAGGGGTATGGCTACACCTTC. Its protein product is CASSRQGYGYTF.

For the CDR3, the DNA is TGTGCCAGCAGTAAGGACAGGCAATCCTACGAGCAGTACTTC. It yields the protein CASSKDRQSYEQYF. The J gene is TRBJ2-7, the V gene TRBV6-5; 7 nucleotides align to TRBD1. CDR1 is MNHEY and CDR2 is SVGAGI in the germline V gene. V was clipped by 5 bases and J by 1 base; unmatched bases: 5. CDR3 size: 14 residues.

The rearrangement joins TRBV5-1 to TRBJ2-1; D call uncertain. The germline V and J ends were trimmed by 2 bases and 8 bases, with 14 bases remaining between them. Germline CDR1 SGHRS, CDR2 YFSETQ. The CDR3 sequence is 14 residues long. The CDR3 region has the DNA TGCGCCAGCAGCTTAGATCCCGGCATTGATGAGCAGTTCTTC. Translating it yields CASSLDPGIDEQFF.

V gene TRBV5-1 combines with J gene TRBJ2-7; 12 bases align to TRBD2. The germline V gene has CDR1 SGHRS and CDR2 YFSETQ. This CDR3 comprises 20 residues. The V and J ends lost 7 bases and 2 bases, in that order; junction bases with no gene match: 22. CDR3 protein: CASRPHLVTGTSGRTYEQYF. Written as DNA, the CDR3 is TGCGCCAGCCGTCCCCATTTGGTCACAGGGACTAGCGGGCGAACCTACGAGCAGTACTTC.

The chain employs TRBV5-1 and TRBJ2-3; D is unresolved. The V and J ends lost 5 bases and 2 bases respectively, with 6 bases between them. Per germline, CDR1 SGHRS and CDR2 YFSETQ. This CDR3 comprises 12 residues. The CDR3 spells CASSLDTDTQYF. The CDR3 DNA sequence: TGCGCCAGCAGTCTCGACACAGATACGCAGTATTTT.

This clone was seen a few times. J is TRBJ1-2 and V is TRBV30; D unresolved. CDR3 size: 13 residues. The germline V gene has CDR1 GTSNPN and CDR2 SVGIG (reference sequence). Trimming pared 4 bases from V and 0 bases from J, leaving 9 bases between. Written as DNA, the CDR3 is TGTGCCTGGACGGCGCGCGCTAACTATGGCTACACCTTC. Translated: CAWTARANYGYTF. The whole variable domain, filled in from reference TRBV30 and TRBJ1-2, reads SQTIHQWPATLVQPVGSPLSLECTVEGTSNPNLYWYRQAAGRGLQLLFYSVGIGQISSEVPQNLSASRPQDRQFILSSKKLLLSDSGFYLCAWTARANYGYTFGSGTRLTVV.

V and J are TRBV6-5 and TRBJ1-6, with D perhaps matching TRBD1 (5 bases). The V gene lost 3 bases and the J gene lost 10 bases, with 16 bases spanning the gap. Germline values: CDR1 MNHEY, CDR2 SVGAGI. The CDR3 length is 15 residues. The CDR3 here is CASSYFIAGTSPLHF. The CDR3 nucleotides are TGTGCCAGCAGTTATTTCATCGCAGGGACCTCACCCCTCCACTTT.

V and J are TRBV5-1 and TRBJ2-5, with D uncertain. Germline V CDR1 and CDR2: SGHRS, YFSETQ. Trimming shortened V by 6 bases and J by 5 bases, and 14 bases separated the two germline ends. The length of the CDR3 is 13 residues. CDR3 in amino acids: CASNPDVGETQYF. The CDR3 nucleotides read TGCGCCAGCAACCCCGATGTCGGGGAGACCCAGTACTTC.

The table lists this clone with a few counts. The rearrangement links TRBV10-3 to TRBJ1-5, with 8 nucleotides matching TRBD1. J was trimmed by 5 bases and V by 4 bases; bases with no gene match: 4. Germline V gives CDR1 ENHRY, CDR2 SYGVKD. CDR3 size: 14 residues. The CDR3 region has the DNA TGTGCCATCAGTGGGGTGACAGGGGATCAGCCCCAGCATTTT. Protein: CAISGVTGDQPQHF.

The V and J genes are TRBV2 and TRBJ2-5, with D perhaps given as TRBD1 or TRBD2 (5 bases each). The germline CDR1 and CDR2 sequences are SNHLY and FYNNEI. V lost 10 bases, J lost 5 bases, and 17 bases lay in between. This CDR3 has 13 residues. The CDR3 nucleotides read TGTGCCATTATACTACCCGGGACGGAGACCCAGTACTTC. Protein product: CAIILPGTETQYF.

The gene calls are TRBV6-5 and TRBJ2-5; perhaps D is TRBD1 or TRBD2 (5 bases each). V gave up 6 bases and J gave up 9 bases, with 23 bases separating them. Germline V gene data show CDR1 as MNHEY and CDR2 as SVGAGI. This CDR3 is built from 15 residues. The CDR3 loop reads CASSRMGRLIWAQYF. The CDR3 coding sequence is TGTGCCAGCAGCCGAATGGGACGGCTCATATGGGCCCAGTACTTC.

The gene calls are TRBV2 and TRBJ2-3; D gene unclear. V shed 6 bases and J shed 5 bases, with 9 bases lying between them. The CDR3 is 12 amino acids. The germline gives CDR1 SNHLY, CDR2 FYNNEI. CDR3 bases: TGTGCCAGCAGCCCTCGTGAAGATACGCAGTATTTT. Protein sequence: CASSPREDTQYF.

The chain carries TRBV20-1 and TRBJ2-2; TRBD2 aligns across 7 bases. CDR1 is DFQATT, CDR2 SNEGSKA, per germline (reference sequence). With 3 bases clipped from V and 4 bases from J, the junction kept 5 bases outside the gene matches. The CDR3 sequence is 14 residues long. CDR3 DNA sequence: TGCAGTGCTAGTCACGGGGAGGGCACCGGGGAGCTGTTTTTT. Its protein is CSASHGEGTGELFF.

This chain connects TRBV5-1 to TRBJ1-1; perhaps TRBD1 as D (5 bases). Per the germline V gene, CDR1 is SGHRS and CDR2 is YFSETQ. This CDR3 comprises 15 residues. The V and J ends lost 4 bases and 1 base respectively, with 14 bases between them. The DNA of the CDR3 is TGCGCCAGCAGCCCAGTGACAGTACAGAACACTGAAGCTTTCTTT. This translates into CASSPVTVQNTEAFF.

This clone showed up just a few times. V usage is TRBV7-2 and J usage is TRBJ1-2; 7 nucleotides line up with TRBD1. The CDR3 runs to 13 residues. CDR1 and CDR2 (germline): SGHTA, FQGNSA. V gave up 7 bases and J gave up 4 bases; unmatched junction bases: 6. The CDR3 here is CASIAGGAYGYTF. The CDR3 DNA follows: TGTGCCAGCATAGCAGGGGGGGCCTATGGCTACACCTTC.

The V call is TRBV9, the J call TRBJ2-3; D is unresolved. The V end was cut by 0 bases, the J end by 3 bases, with 11 bases between. In germline, CDR1 is SGDLS, CDR2 YYNGEE. CDR3 length equals 15 residues. CDR3 residues: CASSVGQWSTDTQYF. In DNA, the CDR3 is TGTGCCAGCAGCGTAGGTCAGTGGTCGACAGATACGCAGTATTTT.

The genes are TRBV7-8 and TRBJ1-1; 7 bases agree with TRBD1. Per germline, CDR1 SGHVS and CDR2 FQNEAQ. Trimming at V came to 0 bases and at J to 0 bases, leaving 1 base not matched to a gene. The CDR3 extends over 15 amino acids. CDR3: CASSLAQGVNTEAFF. Written as DNA, the CDR3 is TGTGCCAGCAGCTTAGCGCAGGGGGTGAACACTGAAGCTTTCTTT.

V is TRBV7-2 and J is TRBJ1-2; D gene ambiguous. Germline CDR1 reads SGHTA; CDR2 reads FQGNSA. The CDR3 is 13 residues long. V shed 3 bases and J shed 0 bases, with 5 bases lying between them. CDR3 residues: CASSFSTNYGYTF. CDR3 coding DNA: TGTGCCAGCAGCTTCTCCACTAACTATGGCTACACCTTC. Full variable domain (remainder filled in from reference TRBV7-2 and TRBJ1-2): GAGVSQSPSNKVTEKGKDVELRCDPISGHTALYWYRQSLGQGLEFLIYFQGNSAPDKSGLPSDRFSAERTGGSVSTLTIQRTQQEDSAVYLCASSFSTNYGYTFGSGTRLTVV.

The chain employs TRBV18 and TRBJ1-5; no firm D call. Germline lookup yields CDR1 KGHSH and CDR2 LQKENI. Trimming cost V 2 bases and J 4 bases, with 9 bases left between them. CDR3 length: 14 residues. The CDR3 spells CASSPWPDNQPQHF. The CDR3 nucleotides are TGTGCCAGCTCACCATGGCCAGATAATCAGCCCCAGCATTTT.

The rearrangement joins TRBV6-2 or TRBV6-3 to TRBJ1-1; TRBD1 aligns across 7 bases. The CDR3 contains 14 residues. Germline loops: CDR1 MNHEY, CDR2 SVGEGT. Trimming removed 5 bases from V and 1 base from J; junction bases left unmatched: 4. The CDR3 loop is CASSAHRGNTEAFF. CDR3 in DNA: TGTGCCAGCAGTGCACACAGGGGGAACACTGAAGCTTTCTTT.

This clone was found a few times. This chain links TRBV5-5 with TRBJ2-5; D is ambiguous. The V end lost 0 bases, the J end lost 1 base, and 7 bases lay between the germline ends. Germline CDR1 and CDR2: SGHKS and YYEKEE (reference sequence). The CDR3 is made up of 14 amino acids. The CDR3 bases are TGTGCCAGCAGCTTGGGCGCTCCCCAAGAGACCCAGTACTTC. Translated: CASSLGAPQETQYF.

The sample holds one count of this clone. The chain has TRBV5-1 and TRBJ2-1; TRBD2 agrees at 16 bases. CDR1 SGHRS and CDR2 YFSETQ come from the germline V gene. Trimming took 4 bases from V and 1 from J; bases not matched to a gene: 5. The CDR3 contains 18 residues. The CDR3 reads CASSPGLAGGMSYNEQFF. CDR3 coding DNA: TGCGCCAGCAGCCCGGGACTAGCGGGAGGGATGTCCTACAATGAGCAGTTCTTC. Using reference TRBV5-1 and TRBJ2-1 for the parts outside the CDR3, the full variable domain is KAGVTQTPRYLIKTRGQQVTLSCSPISGHRSVSWYQQTPGQGLQFLFEYFSETQRNKGNFPGRFSGRQFSNSRSEMNVSTLELGDSALYLCASSPGLAGGMSYNEQFFGPGTRLTVL.

The chain is built from TRBV10-3 and TRBJ2-1; D is perhaps TRBD1 (5 bases). Trimming stripped 2 bases from V and 5 bases from J, with 10 bases between. Germline V lookup: CDR1 ENHRY, CDR2 SYGVKD. This CDR3 contains 14 residues. The CDR3 spells CAISELGLHNEQFF. The CDR3 nucleotides are TGTGCCATCAGTGAGCTGGGGCTTCACAATGAGCAGTTCTTC.

This clone was seen a few times. The CDR3 nucleotides are TGTGCCAGCAGTTCCCACCTGGACCAGGATACGCAGTATTTT. This gives the protein CASSSHLDQDTQYF. The chain couples TRBV27 to TRBJ2-3; D unresolved. CDR1 is MNHEY and CDR2 is SMNVEV in the germline V gene (reference sequence). Trimming cost V 4 bases and J 6 bases, with 14 bases left between them. The CDR3 has 14 amino acids.

This chain connects TRBV5-8 to TRBJ1-6; D is unresolved. The V end was cut by 6 bases, the J end by 6 bases, with 13 bases between. This CDR3 is built from 14 residues. Germline assignment: CDR1 SGHTS and CDR2 YDEGEE. For the CDR3, the DNA is TGTGCCAGCACCCGGGAAGACTCTAATTCACCCCTCCACTTT. It translates to CASTREDSNSPLHF.

The chain employs TRBV19 and TRBJ1-1; tentative D call: TRBD1 (5 bases). This CDR3 has 15 residues. CDR1 is LNHDA and CDR2 is SQIVND in the germline V gene (reference sequence). V gave up 4 bases and J gave up 5 bases, with 17 bases separating them. The CDR3 DNA sequence: TGTGCCAGTAGTAAAGAAGGGGCCTGGGGGACTGAAGCTTTCTTT. This translates into CASSKEGAWGTEAFF.

The chain recombines TRBV9 with TRBJ2-1; no definite D call. Germline values: CDR1 SGDLS, CDR2 YYNGEE. The CDR3 is 15 amino acids. V gave up 0 bases and J gave up 1 base, with 8 bases separating them. The CDR3 DNA follows: TGTGCCAGCAGCGTAGATGGGGTGTCCTACAATGAGCAGTTCTTC. Encoded protein: CASSVDGVSYNEQFF.

With regard to this clone: Other nucleotide sequences in the sample specify the same CDR3. The CDR3 spells CAIRGDREGNTIYF. DNA for the CDR3: TGTGCCATCAGGGGGGACAGGGAAGGAAACACCATATATTTT. V and J are TRBV10-3 and TRBJ1-3; 9 bases line up with TRBD1. J was trimmed by 4 bases and V by 6 bases; bases with no gene match: 4. The CDR3 runs to 14 residues. The germline V gene encodes CDR1 ENHRY and CDR2 SYGVKD.

This sequence joins TRBV3-1 (or the pseudogene TRBV3-2) and TRBJ2-5; TRBD2 agrees at 8 bases. This CDR3 is 16 amino acids long. Trimming took 4 bases from V and 4 from J; bases not matched to a gene: 11. Germline values: CDR1 LGHDT, CDR2 YNNKEL (reference sequence). The CDR3 spells CASSLALRGAVETQYF. The CDR3 coding sequence is TGTGCCAGCAGCCTAGCCCTGCGGGGGGCCGTAGAGACCCAGTACTTC.

This clone was seen a few times. The chain links TRBV5-5 to TRBJ1-1; TRBD1 might be the D (6 bases). V was clipped by 2 bases and J by 8 bases, with 10 bases between them. The CDR3 consists of 12 residues. Germline assignment: CDR1 SGHKS and CDR2 YYEKEE (reference sequence). The CDR3 loop is CASSFRGTEAFF. The CDR3 bases are TGTGCCAGCAGCTTCCGGGGGACAGAAGCTTTCTTT.